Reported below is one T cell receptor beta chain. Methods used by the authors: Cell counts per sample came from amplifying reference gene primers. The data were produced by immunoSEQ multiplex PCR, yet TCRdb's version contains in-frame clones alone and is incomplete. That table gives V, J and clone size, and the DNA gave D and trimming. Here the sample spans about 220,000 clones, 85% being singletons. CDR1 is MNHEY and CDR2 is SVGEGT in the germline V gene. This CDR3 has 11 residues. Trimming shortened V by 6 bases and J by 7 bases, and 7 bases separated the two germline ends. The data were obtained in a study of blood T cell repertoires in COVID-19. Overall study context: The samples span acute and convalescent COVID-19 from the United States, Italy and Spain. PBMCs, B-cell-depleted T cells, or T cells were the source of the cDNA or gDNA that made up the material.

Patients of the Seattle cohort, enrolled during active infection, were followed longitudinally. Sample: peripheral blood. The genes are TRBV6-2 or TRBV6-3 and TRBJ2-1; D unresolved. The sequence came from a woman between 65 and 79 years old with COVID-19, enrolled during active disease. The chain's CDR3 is CASSPANEQFF. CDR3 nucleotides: TGTGCCAGCAGCCCAGCAAATGAGCAGTTCTTC.